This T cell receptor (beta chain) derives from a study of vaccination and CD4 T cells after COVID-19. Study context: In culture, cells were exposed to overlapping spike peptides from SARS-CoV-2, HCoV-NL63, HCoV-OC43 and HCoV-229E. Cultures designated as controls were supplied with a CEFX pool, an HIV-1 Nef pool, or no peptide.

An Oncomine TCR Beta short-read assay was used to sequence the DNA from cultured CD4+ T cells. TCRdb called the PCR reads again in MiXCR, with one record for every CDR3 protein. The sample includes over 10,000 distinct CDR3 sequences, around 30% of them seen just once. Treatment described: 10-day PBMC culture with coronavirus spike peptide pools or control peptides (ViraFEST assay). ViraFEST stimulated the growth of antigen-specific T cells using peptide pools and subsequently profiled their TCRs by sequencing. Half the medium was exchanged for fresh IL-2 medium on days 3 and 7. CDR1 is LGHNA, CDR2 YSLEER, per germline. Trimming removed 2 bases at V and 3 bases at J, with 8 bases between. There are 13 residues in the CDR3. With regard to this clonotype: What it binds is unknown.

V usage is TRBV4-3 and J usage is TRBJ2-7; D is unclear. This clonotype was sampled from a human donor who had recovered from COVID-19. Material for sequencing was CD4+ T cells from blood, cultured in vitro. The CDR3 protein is CASSQQLIYEQYF. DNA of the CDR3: TGCGCCAGCAGCCAACAGCTCATCTACGAGCAGTACTTC.